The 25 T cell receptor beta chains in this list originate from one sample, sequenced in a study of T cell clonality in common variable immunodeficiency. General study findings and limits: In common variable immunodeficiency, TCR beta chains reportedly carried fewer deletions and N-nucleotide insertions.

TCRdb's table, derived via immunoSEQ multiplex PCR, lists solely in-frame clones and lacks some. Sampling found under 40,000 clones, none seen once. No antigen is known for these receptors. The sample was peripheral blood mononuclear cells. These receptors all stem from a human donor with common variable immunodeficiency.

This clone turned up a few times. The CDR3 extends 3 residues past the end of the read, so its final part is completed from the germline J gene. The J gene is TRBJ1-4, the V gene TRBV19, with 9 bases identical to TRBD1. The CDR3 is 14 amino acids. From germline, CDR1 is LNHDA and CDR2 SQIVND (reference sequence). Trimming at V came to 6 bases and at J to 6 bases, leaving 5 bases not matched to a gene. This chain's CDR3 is CASSPTGGYEKLFF. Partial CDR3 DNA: TGTGCCAGTAGCCCGACAGGGGGTTATGAAAAA.

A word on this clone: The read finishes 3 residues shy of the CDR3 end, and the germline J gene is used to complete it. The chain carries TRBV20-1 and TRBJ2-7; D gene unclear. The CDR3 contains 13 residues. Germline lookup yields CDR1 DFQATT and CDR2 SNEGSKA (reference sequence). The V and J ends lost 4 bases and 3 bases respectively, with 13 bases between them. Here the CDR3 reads CSAKFGSLYEQYF. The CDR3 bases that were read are TGCAGTGCTAAATTTGGCAGTCTCTACGAG.

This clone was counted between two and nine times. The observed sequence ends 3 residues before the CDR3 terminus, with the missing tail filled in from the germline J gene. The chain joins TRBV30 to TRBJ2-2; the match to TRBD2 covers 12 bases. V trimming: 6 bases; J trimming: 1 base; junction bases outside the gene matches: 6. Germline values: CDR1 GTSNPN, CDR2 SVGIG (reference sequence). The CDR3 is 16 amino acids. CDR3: CACVTLAGGNTGELFF. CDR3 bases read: TGTGCCTGCGTGACACTAGCGGGGGGGAACACCGGGGAG.

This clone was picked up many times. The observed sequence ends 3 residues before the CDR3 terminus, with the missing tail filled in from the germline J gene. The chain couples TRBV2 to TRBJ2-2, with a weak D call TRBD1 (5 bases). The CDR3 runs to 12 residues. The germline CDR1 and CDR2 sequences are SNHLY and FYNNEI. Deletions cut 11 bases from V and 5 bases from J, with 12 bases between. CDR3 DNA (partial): TGTGCCCTTGCGCAGGGAACCGGGGAG. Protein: CALAQGTGE. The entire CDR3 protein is CALAQGTGELFF.

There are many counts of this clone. Partial CDR3 DNA: TGTGCCAGCAGCCACCGGACAAGCCCCTACGAG. Protein product: CASSHRTSPYE. From start to end, the CDR3 is CASSHRTSPYEQYF. The rearrangement uses TRBV7-9 and TRBJ2-7; D is possibly TRBD1 (5 bases). The missing CDR3 end, 3 residues past where the read stops, is filled in from the germline J gene. This CDR3 has 14 amino acids. CDR1 and CDR2 (germline): SEHNR, FQNEAQ (reference sequence). V lost 5 bases and J 2 bases, leaving 13 bases between the germline ends.

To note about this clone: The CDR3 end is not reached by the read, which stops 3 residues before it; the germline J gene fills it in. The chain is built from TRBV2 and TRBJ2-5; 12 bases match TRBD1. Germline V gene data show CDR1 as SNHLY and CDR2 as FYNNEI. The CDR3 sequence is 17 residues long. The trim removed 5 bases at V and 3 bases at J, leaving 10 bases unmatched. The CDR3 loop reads CASSSGTGGFRKETQYF. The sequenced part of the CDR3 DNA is TGTGCCAGCAGTTCCGGGACAGGGGGCTTCAGGAAAGAGACC.

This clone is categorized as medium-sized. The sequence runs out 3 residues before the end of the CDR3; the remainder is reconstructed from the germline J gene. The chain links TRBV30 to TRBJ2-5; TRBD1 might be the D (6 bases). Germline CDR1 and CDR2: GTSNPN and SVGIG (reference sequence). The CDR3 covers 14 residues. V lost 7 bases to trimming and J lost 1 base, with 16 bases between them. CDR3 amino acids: CASTGQYVQETQYF. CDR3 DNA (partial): TGTGCCTCAACGGGACAATACGTCCAAGAGACC. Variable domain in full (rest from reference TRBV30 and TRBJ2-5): SQTIHQWPATLVQPVGSPLSLECTVEGTSNPNLYWYRQAAGRGLQLLFYSVGIGQISSEVPQNLSASRPQDRQFILSSKKLLLSDSGFYLCASTGQYVQETQYFGPGTRLLVL.

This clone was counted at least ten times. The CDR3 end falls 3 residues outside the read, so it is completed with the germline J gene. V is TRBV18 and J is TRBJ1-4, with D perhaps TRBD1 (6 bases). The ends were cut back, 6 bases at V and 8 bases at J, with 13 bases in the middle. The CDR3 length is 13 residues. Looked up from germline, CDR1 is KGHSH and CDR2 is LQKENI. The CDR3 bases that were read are TGTGCCAGCTCTCAACAGGGCCGCGAAAAA. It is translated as CASSQQGREK. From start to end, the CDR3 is CASSQQGREKLFF.

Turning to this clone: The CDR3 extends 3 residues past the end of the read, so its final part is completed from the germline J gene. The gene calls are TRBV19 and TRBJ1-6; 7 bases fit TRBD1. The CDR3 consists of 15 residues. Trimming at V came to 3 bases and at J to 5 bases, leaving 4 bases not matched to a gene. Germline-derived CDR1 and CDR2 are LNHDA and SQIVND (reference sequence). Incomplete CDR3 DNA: TGTGCCAGTAGTATGGACAGGCAGCATAATTCACCC. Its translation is CASSMDRQHNSP. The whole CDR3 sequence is CASSMDRQHNSPLHF.

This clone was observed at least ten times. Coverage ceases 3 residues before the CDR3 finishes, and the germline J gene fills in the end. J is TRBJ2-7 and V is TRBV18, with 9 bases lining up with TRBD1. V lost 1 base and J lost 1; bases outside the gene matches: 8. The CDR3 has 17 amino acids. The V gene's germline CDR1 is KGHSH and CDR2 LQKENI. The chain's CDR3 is CASSPRRTGTGSYEQYF. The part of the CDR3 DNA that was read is TGTGCCAGCTCACCACGGCGCACCGGGACAGGGTCCTACGAG.

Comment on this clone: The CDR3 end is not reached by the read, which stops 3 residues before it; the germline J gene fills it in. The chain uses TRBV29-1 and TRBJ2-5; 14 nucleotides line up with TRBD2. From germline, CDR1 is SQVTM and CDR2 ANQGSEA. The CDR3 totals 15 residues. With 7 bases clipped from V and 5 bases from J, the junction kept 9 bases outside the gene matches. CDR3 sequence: CSASSGLAGVETQYF. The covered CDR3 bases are TGCAGCGCTTCATCGGGACTAGCGGGGGTTGAGACC. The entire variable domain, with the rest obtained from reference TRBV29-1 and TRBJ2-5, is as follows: SAVISQKPSRDICQRGTSLTIQCQVDSQVTMMFWYRQQPGQSLTLIATANQGSEATYESGFVIDKFPISRPNLTFSTLTVSNMSPEDSSIYLCSASSGLAGVETQYFGPGTRLLVL.

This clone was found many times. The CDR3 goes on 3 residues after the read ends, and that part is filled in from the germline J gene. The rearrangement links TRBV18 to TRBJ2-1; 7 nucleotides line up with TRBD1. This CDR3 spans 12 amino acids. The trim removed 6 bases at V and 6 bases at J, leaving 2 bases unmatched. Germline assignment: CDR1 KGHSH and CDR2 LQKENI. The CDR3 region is CASSGDSNEQFF. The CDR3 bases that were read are TGTGCCAGCTCTGGGGACAGCAATGAG.

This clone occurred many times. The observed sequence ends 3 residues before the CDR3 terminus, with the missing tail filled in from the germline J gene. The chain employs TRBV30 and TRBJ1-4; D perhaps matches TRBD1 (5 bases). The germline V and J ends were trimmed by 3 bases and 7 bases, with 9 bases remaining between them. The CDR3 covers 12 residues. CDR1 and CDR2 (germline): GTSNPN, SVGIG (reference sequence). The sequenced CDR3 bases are TGTGCCTGGAGGGGGCAAGGTGAAAAA. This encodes CAWRGQGEK. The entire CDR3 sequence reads CAWRGQGEKLFF.

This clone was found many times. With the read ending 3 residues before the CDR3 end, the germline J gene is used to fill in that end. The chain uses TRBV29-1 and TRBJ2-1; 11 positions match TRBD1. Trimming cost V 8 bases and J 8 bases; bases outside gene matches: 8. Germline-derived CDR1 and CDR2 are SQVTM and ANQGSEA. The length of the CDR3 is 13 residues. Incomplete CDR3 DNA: TGCAGCTTTTCCGGGACAGGGGGTTATGAG. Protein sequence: CSFSGTGGYE. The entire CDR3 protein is CSFSGTGGYEQFF.

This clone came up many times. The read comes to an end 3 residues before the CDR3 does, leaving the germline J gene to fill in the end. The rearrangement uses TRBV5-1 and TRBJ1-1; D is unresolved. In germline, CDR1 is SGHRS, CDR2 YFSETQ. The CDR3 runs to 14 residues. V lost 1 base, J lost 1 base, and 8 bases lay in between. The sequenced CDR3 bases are TGCGCCAGCAGCTTGACTATGGCGAACACTGAA. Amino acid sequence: CASSLTMANTE. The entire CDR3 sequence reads CASSLTMANTEAFF.

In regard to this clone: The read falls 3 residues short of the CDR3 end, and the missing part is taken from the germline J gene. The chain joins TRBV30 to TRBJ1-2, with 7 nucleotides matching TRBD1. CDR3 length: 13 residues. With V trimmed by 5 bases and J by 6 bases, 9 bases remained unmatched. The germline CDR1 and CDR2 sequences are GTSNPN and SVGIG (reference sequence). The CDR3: CAWVQGSGDGYTF. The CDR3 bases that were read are TGTGCCTGGGTACAGGGGAGTGGGGATGGC. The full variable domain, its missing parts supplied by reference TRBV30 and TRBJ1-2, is SQTIHQWPATLVQPVGSPLSLECTVEGTSNPNLYWYRQAAGRGLQLLFYSVGIGQISSEVPQNLSASRPQDRQFILSSKKLLLSDSGFYLCAWVQGSGDGYTFGSGTRLTVV.

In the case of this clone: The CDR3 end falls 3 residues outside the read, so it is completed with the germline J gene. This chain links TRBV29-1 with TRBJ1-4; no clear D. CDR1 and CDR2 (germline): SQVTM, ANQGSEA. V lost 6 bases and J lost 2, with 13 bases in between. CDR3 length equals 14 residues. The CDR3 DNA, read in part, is TGCAGCGTCGATACCGGGGTCACTAATGAAAAA. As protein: CSVDTGVTNEK. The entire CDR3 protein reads CSVDTGVTNEKLFF.

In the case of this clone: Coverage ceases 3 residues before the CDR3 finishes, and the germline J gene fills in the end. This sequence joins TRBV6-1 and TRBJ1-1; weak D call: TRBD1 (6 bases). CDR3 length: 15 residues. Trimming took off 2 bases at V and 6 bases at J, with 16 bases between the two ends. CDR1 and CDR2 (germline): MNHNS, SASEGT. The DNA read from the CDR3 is TGTGCCAGCAGTGAATTTATAGCAGGGGTCGCTGAA. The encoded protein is CASSEFIAGVAE. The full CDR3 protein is CASSEFIAGVAEAFF.

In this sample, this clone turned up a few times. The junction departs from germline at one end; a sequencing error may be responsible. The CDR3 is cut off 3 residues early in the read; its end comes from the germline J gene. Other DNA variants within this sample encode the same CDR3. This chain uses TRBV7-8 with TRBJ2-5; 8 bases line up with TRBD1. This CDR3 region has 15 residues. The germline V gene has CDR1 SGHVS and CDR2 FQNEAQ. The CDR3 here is CASSLARTGQETQYF. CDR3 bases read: TGTGCCAGCAGTTTAGCCCGGACAGGGCAAGAGACC. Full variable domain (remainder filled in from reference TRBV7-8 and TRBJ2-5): GAGVSQSPRYKVAKRGQDVALRCDPISGHVSLFWYQQALGQGPEFLTYFQNEAQLDKSGLPSDRFFAERPEGSVSTLKIQRTQQEDSAVYLCASSLARTGQETQYFGPGTRLLVL.

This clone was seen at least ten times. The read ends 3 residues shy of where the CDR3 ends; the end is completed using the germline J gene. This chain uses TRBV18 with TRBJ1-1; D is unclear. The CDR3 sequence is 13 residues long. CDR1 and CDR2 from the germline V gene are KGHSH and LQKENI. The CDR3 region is CASSPFGEGEAFF. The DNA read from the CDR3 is TGTGCCAGCTCACCTTTCGGTGAAGGGGAA. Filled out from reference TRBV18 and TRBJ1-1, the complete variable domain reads NAGVMQNPRHLVRRRGQEARLRCSPMKGHSHVYWYRQLPEEGLKFMVYLQKENIIDESGMPKERFSAEFPKEGPSILRIQQVVRGDSAAYFCASSPFGEGEAFFGQGTRLTVV.

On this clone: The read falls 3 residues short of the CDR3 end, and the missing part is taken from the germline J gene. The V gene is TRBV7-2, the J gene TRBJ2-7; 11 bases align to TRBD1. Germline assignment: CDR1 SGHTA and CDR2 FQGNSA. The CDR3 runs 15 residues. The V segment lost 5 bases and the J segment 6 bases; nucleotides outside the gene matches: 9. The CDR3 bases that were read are TGTGCCAGCAGCGTTTCCGGGACAGGGGGTATCGAG. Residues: CASSVSGTGGIE. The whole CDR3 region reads CASSVSGTGGIEQYF.

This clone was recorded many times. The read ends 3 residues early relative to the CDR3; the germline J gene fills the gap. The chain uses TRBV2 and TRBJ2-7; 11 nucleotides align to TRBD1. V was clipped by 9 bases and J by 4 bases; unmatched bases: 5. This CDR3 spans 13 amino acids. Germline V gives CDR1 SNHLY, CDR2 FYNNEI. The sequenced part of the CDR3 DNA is TGTGCCAGTGGACAGGGGGCCACATACGAG. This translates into CASGQGATYE. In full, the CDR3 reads CASGQGATYEQYF. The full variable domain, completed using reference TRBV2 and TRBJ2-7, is EPEVTQTPSHQVTQMGQEVILRCVPISNHLYFYWYRQILGQKVEFLVSFYNNEISEKSEIFDDQFSVERPDGSNFTLKIRSTKLEDSAMYFCASGQGATYEQYFGPGTRLTVT.

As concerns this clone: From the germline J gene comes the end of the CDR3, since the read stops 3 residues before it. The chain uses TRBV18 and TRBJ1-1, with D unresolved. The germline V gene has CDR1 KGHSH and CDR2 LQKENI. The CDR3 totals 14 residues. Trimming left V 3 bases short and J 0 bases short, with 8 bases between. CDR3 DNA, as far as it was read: TGTGCCAGCTCACCGGGCCGGATGAACACTGAA. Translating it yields CASSPGRMNTE. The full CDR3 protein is CASSPGRMNTEAFF.

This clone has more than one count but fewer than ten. Incomplete CDR3 DNA: TGTGCCAGTACCCCGCAATTGGACACTCGGTACGAG. This translates into CASTPQLDTRYE. In full, the CDR3 reads CASTPQLDTRYEQYF. The gene calls are TRBV19 and TRBJ2-7, with D possibly matching TRBD1 (5 bases). The missing CDR3 end, 3 residues past where the read stops, is filled in from the germline J gene. Germline lookup yields CDR1 LNHDA and CDR2 SQIVND (reference sequence). The V gene lost 7 bases and the J gene lost 4 bases, with 20 bases spanning the gap. The CDR3 spans 15 residues. Full variable domain (missing parts from reference TRBV19 and TRBJ2-7): DGGITQSPKYLFRKEGQNVTLSCEQNLNHDAMYWYRQDPGQGLRLIYYSQIVNDFQKGDIAEGYSVSREKKESFPLTVTSAQKNPTAFYLCASTPQLDTRYEQYFGPGTRLTVT.

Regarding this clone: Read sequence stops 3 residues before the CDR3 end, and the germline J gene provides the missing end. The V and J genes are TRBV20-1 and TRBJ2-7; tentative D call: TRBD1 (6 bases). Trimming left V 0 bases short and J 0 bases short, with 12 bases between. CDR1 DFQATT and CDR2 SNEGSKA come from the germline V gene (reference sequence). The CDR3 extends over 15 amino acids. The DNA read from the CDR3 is TGCAGTGCTAGAGATCCCACAGGGTCCTCCTACGAG. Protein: CSARDPTGSSYE. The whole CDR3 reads CSARDPTGSSYEQYF.